This entry concerns a single TCR beta chain. No antigen is known for it. The sample belongs to a study of CD8+ T cells in alopecia areata. Turning to the study itself: Treated patients were dosed with oral tofacitinib, taking 5 to 10 mg twice daily.

After isolation, RNA underwent reverse transcription to generate cDNA as the sequencing template. TCRdb's table, derived via immunoSEQ multiplex PCR, lists solely in-frame clones and lacks some. The sample consists of 100,000 to 150,000 clones, 50% to 75% of them appearing once. Indicated treatment: oral pan-JAK inhibitor, 5-10 mg twice daily. Researchers took lesional scalp punch biopsies and peripheral blood from people who were alopecia areata patients. Findings and caveats of the study: Expanded CD8+ clones among the top 100, as well as scalp clonality, were significantly decreased by tofacitinib. Higher clonality than in normal scalp was seen in lesional scalp, especially alopecia totalis/universalis.

With V trimmed by 5 bases and J by 0 bases, 5 bases remained unmatched. This CDR3 has 15 residues. From germline, CDR1 is SGHVS and CDR2 FQNEAQ. This chain links TRBV7-8 with TRBJ2-7, with TRBD1 identical over 9 bases. Here the sequenced sample was CD8+ T cells sorted from blood, taken at week 4, from a patient treated with tofacitinib. This receptor was identified in a human donor with alopecia areata. CDR3 region: CASSQAGQGSYEQYF. The CDR3 DNA is TGTGCCAGCAGCCAAGCGGGACAGGGCTCCTACGAGCAGTACTTC. The whole variable domain, remainder taken from reference TRBV7-8 and TRBJ2-7, is GAGVSQSPRYKVAKRGQDVALRCDPISGHVSLFWYQQALGQGPEFLTYFQNEAQLDKSGLPSDRFFAERPEGSVSTLKIQRTQQEDSAVYLCASSQAGQGSYEQYFGPGTRLTVT.